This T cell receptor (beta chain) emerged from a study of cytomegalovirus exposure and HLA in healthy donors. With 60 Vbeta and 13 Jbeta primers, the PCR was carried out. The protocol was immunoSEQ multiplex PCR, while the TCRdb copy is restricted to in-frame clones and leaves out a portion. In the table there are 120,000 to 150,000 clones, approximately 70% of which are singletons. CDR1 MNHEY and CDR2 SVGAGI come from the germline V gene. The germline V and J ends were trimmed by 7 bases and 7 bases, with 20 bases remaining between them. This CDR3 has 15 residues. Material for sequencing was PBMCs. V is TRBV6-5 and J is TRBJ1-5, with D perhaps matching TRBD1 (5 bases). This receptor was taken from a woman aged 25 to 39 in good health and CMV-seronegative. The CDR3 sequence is CASTTLGGVGQPQHF. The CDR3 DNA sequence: TGTGCCAGCACAACCCTGGGGGGAGTAGGCCAGCCCCAGCATTTT.